The rows below give T cell receptor beta chains drawn from one sample of a study of cytomegalovirus exposure and HLA in healthy donors. Method: immunoSEQ multiplex PCR; TCRdb's copy keeps in-frame clones and lacks some. The table records about 73,000 clones, about 81% of them present only once. The sample comprised PBMCs. Receptor source: a man between 65 and 79 years old in good health and CMV-seronegative. Both conserved end residues are part of each CDR3. D genes are given only for firm matches. The listing skips clone size in some rows; elsewhere it reads once, few, many or a size class.

cdr3_aa cdr3_nt v_call d_call j_call clone_size cdr3_length
CASSLGHAGNEQFF TGTGCCAGCAGCTTAGGCCACGCGGGGAATGAGCAGTTCTTC TRBV11-3 - TRBJ2-1 - 14
CASSPDGGGGYGYTF TGTGCCAGCAGCCCCGACGGCGGGGGCGGCTATGGCTACACCTTC TRBV7-2 - TRBJ1-2 - 15
CSARGWAELETQYF TGCAGCGCCCGGGGGTGGGCGGAACTAGAGACCCAGTACTTC TRBV29-1 - TRBJ2-5 - 14
CASSLARLNEQYF TGTGCCAGCAGCTTAGCGCGATTAAACGAGCAGTACTTC TRBV7-9 - TRBJ2-7 - 13
CASRATGSYEQYF TGTGCCAGCAGGGCCACAGGCTCCTACGAGCAGTACTTC TRBV6-5 - TRBJ2-7 - 13
CASSLGTSPNQPQHF TGTGCCAGCAGCCTAGGGACATCTCCCAATCAGCCCCAGCATTTT TRBV27 - TRBJ1-5 few 15
CASSLAGGNNEKLFF TGTGCCAGCAGTTTGGCAGGGGGGAATAATGAAAAACTGTTTTTT TRBV28 TRBD1 TRBJ1-4 - 15
CASSTGTGYTGELFF TGTGCCAGCAGTACCGGGACAGGGTACACCGGGGAGCTGTTTTTT TRBV6-5 TRBD1 TRBJ2-2 - 15
CASSMAPGAAQYF TGTGCCAGTAGTATGGCTCCGGGAGCGGCCCAGTACTTC TRBV19 - TRBJ2-5 - 13
CASKVSGGRADTQYF TGTGCCAGCAAGGTCTCCGGGGGTCGGGCAGATACGCAGTATTTT TRBV2 - TRBJ2-3 - 15
CASSEISYEQYF TGTGCCAGCTCGGAGATCTCCTACGAGCAGTACTTC TRBV28 - TRBJ2-7 - 12
CASSPGQVPNQPQHF TGTGCCAGCAGCCCGGGACAGGTCCCCAATCAGCCCCAGCATTTT TRBV7-2 TRBD1 TRBJ1-5 once 15
CAIKEGDRDTDTQYF TGTGCCATCAAAGAGGGGGACAGGGACACAGATACGCAGTATTTT TRBV5-4 TRBD1 TRBJ2-3 few 15
CASSFYGEAFF TGTGCCAGCAGCTTTTATGGCGAAGCTTTCTTT TRBV7-9 - TRBJ1-1 - 11
CASSFQGNQPQHF TGCGCCAGCAGTTTCCAGGGGAATCAGCCCCAGCATTTT TRBV10-2 - TRBJ1-5 - 13
CASETGRGNSPLHF TGTGCCAGTGAGACCGGACGGGGGAATTCACCCCTCCACTTT TRBV30 - TRBJ1-6 - 14
CASSLSLGQGWEQYF TGTGCCAGCAGCTTGTCCCTAGGACAGGGGTGGGAGCAGTACTTC TRBV7-8 TRBD1 TRBJ2-7 once 15
CASSDPQGAETNEKLFF TGCGCCAGCAGTGACCCACAGGGGGCCGAGACTAATGAAAAACTGTTTTTT TRBV10-2 TRBD1 TRBJ1-4 - 17
CASSIGGAVTEAFF TGTGCCAGTAGTATCGGAGGGGCGGTCACTGAAGCTTTCTTT TRBV19 - TRBJ1-1 - 14
CASNLRQVSGANVLTF TGTGCCAGTAATTTAAGGCAGGTGAGCGGGGCCAACGTCCTGACTTTC TRBV19 - TRBJ2-6 - 16
CASSSGQGPYEQYF TGTGCCAGCAGCTCTGGACAGGGTCCCTACGAGCAGTACTTC TRBV6-6 TRBD1 TRBJ2-7 - 14
CASSQGGSAGRTGELFF TGCGCCAGCAGCCAAGGAGGTTCGGCGGGACGGACCGGGGAGCTGTTTTTT TRBV4-3 - TRBJ2-2 - 17
CASSLGTRQSYTF TGTGCCAGCAGCTTAGGTACGCGACAGTCTTACACCTTC TRBV7-2 - TRBJ1-2 - 13
CSVNGQGPYEQYF TGCAGCGTTAATGGACAGGGCCCCTACGAGCAGTACTTC TRBV29-1 TRBD1 TRBJ2-7 - 13
CASSLRSNQPQHF TGTGCCAGCAGCTTGCGGAGTAATCAGCCCCAGCATTTT TRBV5-5 - TRBJ1-5 few 13
CSVTQGLKTQYF TGCAGCGTTACACAGGGGTTGAAGACCCAGTACTTC TRBV29-1 TRBD1 TRBJ2-5 - 12
CASTLQGASEKLFF TGTGCCAGCACCCTACAGGGGGCAAGTGAAAAACTGTTTTTT TRBV9 TRBD1 TRBJ1-4 - 14
CASTRLAGNNEQFF TGTGCCAGTACCCGACTAGCGGGTAACAATGAGCAGTTCTTC TRBV19 TRBD2 TRBJ2-1 - 14